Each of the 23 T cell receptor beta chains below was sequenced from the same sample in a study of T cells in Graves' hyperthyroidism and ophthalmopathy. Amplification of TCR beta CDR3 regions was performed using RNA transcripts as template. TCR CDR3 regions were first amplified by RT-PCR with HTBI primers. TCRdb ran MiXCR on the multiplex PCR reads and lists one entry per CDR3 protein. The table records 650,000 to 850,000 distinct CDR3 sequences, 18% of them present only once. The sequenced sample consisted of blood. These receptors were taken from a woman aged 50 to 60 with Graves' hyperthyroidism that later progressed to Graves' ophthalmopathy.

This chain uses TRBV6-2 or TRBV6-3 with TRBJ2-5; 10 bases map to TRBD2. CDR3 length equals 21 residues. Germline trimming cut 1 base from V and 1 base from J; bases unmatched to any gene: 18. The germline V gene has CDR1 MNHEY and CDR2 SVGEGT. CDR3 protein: CASSYLSGTGPPSGGQETQYF. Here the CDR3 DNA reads TGTGCCAGCAGTTACTTGTCGGGTACCGGCCCGCCTAGCGGGGGCCAAGAGACCCAGTACTTC.

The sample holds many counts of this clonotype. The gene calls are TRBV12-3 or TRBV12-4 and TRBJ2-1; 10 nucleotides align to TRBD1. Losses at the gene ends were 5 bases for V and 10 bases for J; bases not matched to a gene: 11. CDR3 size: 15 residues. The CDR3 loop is CASSRQGAPRGEQFF. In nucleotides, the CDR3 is TGTGCCAGCAGTCGACAGGGGGCTCCTCGTGGAGAGCAGTTCTTC.

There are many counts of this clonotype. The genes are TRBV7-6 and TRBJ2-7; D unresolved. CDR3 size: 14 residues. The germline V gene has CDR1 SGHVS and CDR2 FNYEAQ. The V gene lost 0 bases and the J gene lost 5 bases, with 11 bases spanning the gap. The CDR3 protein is CASSLAGSTHEQYF. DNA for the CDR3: TGTGCCAGCAGCTTAGCGGGCAGCACCCACGAGCAGTACTTC.

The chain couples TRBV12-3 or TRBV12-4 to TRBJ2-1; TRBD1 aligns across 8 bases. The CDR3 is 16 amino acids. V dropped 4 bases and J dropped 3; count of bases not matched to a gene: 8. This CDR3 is CASSSWTGNLYNEQFF. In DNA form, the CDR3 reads TGTGCCAGCAGTTCCTGGACAGGGAACCTCTACAATGAGCAGTTCTTC.

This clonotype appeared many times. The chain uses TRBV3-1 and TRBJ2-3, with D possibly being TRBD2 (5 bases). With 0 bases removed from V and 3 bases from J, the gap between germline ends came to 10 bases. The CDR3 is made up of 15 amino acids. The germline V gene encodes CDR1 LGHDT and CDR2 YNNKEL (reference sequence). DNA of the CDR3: TGTGCCAGCAGCCAAGACCGGGGAATGACAGATACGCAGTATTTT. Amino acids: CASSQDRGMTDTQYF.

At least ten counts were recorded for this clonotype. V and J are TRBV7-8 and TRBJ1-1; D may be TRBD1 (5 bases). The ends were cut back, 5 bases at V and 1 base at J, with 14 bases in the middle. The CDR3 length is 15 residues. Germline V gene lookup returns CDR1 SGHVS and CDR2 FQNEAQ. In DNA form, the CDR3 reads TGTGCCAGCAGCCCGTTTGGGACGGCGAACACTGAAGCTTTCTTT. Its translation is CASSPFGTANTEAFF.

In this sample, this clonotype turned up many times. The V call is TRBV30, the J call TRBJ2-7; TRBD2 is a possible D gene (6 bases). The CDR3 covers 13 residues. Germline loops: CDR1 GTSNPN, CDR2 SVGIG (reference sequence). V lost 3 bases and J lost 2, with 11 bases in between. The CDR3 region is CAWRGGVPYEQYF. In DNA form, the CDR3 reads TGTGCCTGGAGAGGAGGGGTCCCCTACGAGCAGTACTTC.

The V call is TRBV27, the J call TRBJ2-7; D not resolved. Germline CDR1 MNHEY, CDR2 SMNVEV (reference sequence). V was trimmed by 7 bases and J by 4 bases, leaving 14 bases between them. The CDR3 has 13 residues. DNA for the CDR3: TGTGCCAGCACTAGAGGCGGACCATACGAGCAGTACTTC. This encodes CASTRGGPYEQYF.

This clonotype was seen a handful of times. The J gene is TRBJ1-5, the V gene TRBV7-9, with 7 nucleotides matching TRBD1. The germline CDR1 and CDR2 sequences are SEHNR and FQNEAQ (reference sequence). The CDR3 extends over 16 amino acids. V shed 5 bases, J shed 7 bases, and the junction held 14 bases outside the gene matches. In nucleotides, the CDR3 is TGTGCCAGCAGCGCCAATGAACAGGGGATCGGACAGCCCCAGCATTTT. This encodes CASSANEQGIGQPQHF.

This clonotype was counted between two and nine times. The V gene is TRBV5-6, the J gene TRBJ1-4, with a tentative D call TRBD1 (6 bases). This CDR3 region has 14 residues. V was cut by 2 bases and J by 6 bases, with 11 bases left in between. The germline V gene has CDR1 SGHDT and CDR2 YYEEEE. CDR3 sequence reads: CASSFYRADEKLFF. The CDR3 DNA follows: TGTGCCAGCAGCTTCTACAGGGCTGATGAAAAACTGTTTTTT.

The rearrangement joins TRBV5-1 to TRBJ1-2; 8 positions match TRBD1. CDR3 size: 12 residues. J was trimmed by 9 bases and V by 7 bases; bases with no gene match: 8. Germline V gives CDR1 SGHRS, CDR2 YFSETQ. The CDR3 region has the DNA TGCGCCAGCCGGGACAGGAGGAACAGCTACACCTTC. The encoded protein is CASRDRRNSYTF.

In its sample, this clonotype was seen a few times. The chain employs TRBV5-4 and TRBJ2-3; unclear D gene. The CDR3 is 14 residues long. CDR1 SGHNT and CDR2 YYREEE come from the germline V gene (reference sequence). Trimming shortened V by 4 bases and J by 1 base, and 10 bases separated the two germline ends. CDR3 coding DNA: TGTGCCAGCAGCCCCAGTCCCCGCACAGATACGCAGTATTTT. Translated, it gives CASSPSPRTDTQYF.

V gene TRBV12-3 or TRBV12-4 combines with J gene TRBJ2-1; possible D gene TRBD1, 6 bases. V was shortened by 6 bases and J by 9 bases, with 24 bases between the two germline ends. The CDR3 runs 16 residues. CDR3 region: CASRRQGTHLGGEQFF. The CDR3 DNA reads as TGTGCCAGCAGGCGCCAAGGGACACACCTAGGTGGTGAGCAGTTCTTC.

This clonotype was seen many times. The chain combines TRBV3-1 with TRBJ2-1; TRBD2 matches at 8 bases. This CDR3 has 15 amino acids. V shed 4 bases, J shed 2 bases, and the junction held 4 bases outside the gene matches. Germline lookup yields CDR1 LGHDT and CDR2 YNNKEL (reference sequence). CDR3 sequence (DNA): TGTGCCAGCAGCCCGCGAGCGGGGGCCTACAATGAGCAGTTCTTC. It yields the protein CASSPRAGAYNEQFF.

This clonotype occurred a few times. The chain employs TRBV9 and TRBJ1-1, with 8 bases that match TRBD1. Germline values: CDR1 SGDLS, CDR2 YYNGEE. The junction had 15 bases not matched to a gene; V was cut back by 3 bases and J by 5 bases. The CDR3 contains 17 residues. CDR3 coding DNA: TGTGCCAGCAGCGCGAGGGCAGGGGGCGCGGGGAGGACTGAAGCTTTCTTT. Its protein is CASSARAGGAGRTEAFF.

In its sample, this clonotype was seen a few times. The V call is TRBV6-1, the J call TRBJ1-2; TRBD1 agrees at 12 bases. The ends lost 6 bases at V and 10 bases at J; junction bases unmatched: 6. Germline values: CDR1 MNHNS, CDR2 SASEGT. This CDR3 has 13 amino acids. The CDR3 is CASRRGQGADYTF. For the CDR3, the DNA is TGTGCCAGCAGGCGGGGACAGGGGGCTGACTACACCTTC.

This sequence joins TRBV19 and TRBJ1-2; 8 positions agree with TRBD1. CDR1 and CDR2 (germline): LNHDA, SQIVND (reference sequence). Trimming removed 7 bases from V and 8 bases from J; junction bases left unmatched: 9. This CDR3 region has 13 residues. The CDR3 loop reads CASTLDRGGGYTF. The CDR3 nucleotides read TGTGCCAGTACCTTAGACAGGGGAGGAGGCTACACCTTC.

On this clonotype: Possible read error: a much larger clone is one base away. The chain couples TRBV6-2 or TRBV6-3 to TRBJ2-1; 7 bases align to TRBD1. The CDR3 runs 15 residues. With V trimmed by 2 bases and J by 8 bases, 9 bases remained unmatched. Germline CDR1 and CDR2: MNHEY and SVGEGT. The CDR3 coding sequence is TGTGCCAGCAGTTACGTCACAGGGGCTTACGATGAGCAGTTCTTC. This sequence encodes CASSYVTGAYDEQFF.

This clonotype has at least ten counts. In DNA, the CDR3 is TGTGCCAGCAGCTTAGTGGAGGGCTGGGATACGCAGTATTTT. Translation: CASSLVEGWDTQYF. The chain recombines TRBV11-2 with TRBJ2-3; D is perhaps TRBD2 (6 bases). Germline CDR1 SGHAT, CDR2 FQNNGV. The CDR3 contains 14 residues. Trimming took off 1 base at V and 6 bases at J, with 11 bases between the two ends.

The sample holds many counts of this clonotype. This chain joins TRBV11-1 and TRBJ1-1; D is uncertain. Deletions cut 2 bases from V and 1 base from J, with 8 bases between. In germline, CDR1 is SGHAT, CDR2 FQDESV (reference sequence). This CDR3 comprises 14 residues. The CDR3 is CASSLSGSNTEAFF. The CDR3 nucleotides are TGTGCCAGCAGCTTATCAGGCTCGAACACTGAAGCTTTCTTT.

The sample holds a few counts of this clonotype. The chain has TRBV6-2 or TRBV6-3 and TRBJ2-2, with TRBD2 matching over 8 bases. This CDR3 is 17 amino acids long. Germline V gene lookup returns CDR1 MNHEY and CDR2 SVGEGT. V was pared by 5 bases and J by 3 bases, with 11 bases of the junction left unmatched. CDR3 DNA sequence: TGTGCCAGCAGTCGAAAAGGAGCGGGGGTGGACACCGGGGAGCTGTTTTTT. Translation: CASSRKGAGVDTGELFF.

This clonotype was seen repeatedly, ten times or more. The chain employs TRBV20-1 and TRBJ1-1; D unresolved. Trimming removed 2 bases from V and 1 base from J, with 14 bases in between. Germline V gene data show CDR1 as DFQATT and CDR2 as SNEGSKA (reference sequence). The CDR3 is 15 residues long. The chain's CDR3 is CSARPYAVGNTEAFF. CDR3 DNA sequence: TGCAGTGCTAGACCATACGCTGTCGGGAACACTGAAGCTTTCTTT.

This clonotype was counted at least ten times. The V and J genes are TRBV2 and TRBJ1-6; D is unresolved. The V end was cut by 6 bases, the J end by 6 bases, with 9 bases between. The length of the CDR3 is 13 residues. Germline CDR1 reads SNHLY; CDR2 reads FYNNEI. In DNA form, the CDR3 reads TGTGCCAGCAGGCGGGGAGCTAATTCACCCCTCCACTTT. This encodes CASRRGANSPLHF.